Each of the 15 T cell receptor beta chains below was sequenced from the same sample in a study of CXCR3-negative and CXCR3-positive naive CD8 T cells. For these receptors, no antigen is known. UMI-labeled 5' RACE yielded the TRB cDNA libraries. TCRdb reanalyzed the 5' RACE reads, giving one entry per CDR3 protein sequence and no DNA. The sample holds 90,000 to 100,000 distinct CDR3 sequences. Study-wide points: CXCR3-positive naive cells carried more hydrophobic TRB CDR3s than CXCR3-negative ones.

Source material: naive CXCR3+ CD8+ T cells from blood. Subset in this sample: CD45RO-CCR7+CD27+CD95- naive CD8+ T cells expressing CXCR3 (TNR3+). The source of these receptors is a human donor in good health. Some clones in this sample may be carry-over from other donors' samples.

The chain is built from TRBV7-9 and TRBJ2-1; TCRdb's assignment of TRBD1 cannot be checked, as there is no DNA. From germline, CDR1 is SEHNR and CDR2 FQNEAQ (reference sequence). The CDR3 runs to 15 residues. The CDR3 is CASSLVLSSGDEQFF.

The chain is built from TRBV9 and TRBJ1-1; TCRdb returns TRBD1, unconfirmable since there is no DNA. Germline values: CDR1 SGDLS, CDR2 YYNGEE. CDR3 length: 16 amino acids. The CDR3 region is CASSAWGPGDPSEAFF.

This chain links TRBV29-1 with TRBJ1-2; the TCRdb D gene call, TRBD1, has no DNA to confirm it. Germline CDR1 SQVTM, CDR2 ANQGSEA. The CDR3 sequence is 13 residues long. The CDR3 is CSVDRGLGYGYTF.

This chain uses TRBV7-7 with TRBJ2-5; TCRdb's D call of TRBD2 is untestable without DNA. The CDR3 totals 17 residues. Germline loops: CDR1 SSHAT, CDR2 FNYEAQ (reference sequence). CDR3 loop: CASSLGWGWTGEETQYF. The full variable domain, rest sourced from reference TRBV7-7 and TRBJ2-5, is GAGVSQSPRYKVTKRGQDVTLRCDPISSHATLYWYQQALGQGPEFLTYFNYEAQPDKSGLPSDRFSAERPEGSISTLTIQRTEQRDSAMYRCASSLGWGWTGEETQYFGPGTRLLVL.

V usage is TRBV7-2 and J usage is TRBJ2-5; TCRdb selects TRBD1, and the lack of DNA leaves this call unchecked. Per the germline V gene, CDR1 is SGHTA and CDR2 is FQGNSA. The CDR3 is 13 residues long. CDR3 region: CATLPGGGETQYF.

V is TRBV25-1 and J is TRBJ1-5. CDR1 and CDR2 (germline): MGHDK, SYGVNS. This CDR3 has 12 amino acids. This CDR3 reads CASSEDDPPQHF.

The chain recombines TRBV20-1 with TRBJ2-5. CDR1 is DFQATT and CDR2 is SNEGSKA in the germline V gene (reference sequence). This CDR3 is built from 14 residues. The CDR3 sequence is CSARGSSTAETQYF.

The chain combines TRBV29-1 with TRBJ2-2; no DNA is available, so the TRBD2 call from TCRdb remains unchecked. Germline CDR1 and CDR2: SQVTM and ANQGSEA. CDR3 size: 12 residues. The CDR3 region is CSVSGDTGELFF.

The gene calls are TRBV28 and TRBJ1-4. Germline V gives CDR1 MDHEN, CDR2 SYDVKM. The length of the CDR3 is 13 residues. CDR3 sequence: CASSFRLLEKLFF.

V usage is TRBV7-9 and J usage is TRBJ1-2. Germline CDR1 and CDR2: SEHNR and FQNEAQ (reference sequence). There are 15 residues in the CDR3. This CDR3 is CASSLARRHLYGYTF.

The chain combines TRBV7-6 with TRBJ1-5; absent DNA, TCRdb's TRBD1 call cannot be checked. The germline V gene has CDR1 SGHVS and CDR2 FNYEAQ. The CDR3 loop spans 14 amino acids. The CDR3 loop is CASSFNPGSQPQHF. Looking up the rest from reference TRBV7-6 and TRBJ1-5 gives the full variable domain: GAGVSQSPRYKVTKRGQDVALRCDPISGHVSLYWYRQALGQGPEFLTYFNYEAQQDKSGLPNDRFSAERPEGSISTLTIQRTEQRDSAMYRCASSFNPGSQPQHFGDGTRLSIL.

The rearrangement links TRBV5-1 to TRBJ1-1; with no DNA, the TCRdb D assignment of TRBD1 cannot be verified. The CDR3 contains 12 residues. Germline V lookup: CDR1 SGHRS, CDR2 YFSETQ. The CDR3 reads CASSPGNTEAFF.

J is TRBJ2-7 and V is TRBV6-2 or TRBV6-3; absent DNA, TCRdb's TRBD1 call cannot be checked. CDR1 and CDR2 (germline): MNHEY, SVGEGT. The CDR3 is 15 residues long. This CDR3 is CASSQENPYTYEQYF.

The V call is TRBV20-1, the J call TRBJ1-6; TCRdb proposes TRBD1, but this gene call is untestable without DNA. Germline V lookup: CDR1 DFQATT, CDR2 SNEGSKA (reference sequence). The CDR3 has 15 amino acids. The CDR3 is CSARERGTGSSPLHF.

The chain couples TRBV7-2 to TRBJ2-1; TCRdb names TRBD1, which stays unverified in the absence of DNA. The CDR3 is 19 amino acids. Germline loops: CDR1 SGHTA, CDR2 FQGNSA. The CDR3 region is CASSLSPVPSLRLDNEQFF.